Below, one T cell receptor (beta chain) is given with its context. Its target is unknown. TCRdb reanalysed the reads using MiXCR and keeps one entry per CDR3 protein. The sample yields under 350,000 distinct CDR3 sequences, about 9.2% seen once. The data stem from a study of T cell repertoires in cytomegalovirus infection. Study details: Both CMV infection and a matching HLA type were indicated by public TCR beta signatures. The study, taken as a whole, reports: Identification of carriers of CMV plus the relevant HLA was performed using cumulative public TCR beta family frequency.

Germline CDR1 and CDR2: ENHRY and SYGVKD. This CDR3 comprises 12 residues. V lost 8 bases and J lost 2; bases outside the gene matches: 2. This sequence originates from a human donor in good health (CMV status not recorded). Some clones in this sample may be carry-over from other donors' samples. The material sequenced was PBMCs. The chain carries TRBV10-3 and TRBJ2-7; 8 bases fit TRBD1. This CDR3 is CAIGTGAYEQYV. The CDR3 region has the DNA TGTGCCATCGGGACAGGCGCCTACGAGCAGTACGTC.